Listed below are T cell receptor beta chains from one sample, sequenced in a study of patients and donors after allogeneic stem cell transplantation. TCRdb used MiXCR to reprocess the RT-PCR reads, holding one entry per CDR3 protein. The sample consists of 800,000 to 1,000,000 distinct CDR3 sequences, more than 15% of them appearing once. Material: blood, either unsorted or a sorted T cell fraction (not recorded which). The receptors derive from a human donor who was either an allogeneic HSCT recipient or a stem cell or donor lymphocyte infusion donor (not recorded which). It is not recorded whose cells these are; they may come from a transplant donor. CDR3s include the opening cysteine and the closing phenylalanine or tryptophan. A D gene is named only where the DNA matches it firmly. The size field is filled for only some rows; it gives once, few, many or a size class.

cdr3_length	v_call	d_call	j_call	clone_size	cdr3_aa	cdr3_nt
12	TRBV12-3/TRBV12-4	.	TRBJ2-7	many	CASSLAHGEQYF	TGTGCCAGCAGTTTAGCGCACGGAGAGCAGTACTTC
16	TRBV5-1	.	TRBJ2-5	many	CASSLVETGGAETQYF	TGCGCCAGCAGCTTGGTAGAGACTGGAGGGGCAGAGACCCAGTACTTC
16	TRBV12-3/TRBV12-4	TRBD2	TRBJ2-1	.	CASSTGLGRTYNEQFF	TGTGCCAGCAGTACTGGACTAGGGAGGACCTACAATGAGCAGTTCTTC
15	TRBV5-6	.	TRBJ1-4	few	CASSSLATTNEKLFF	TGTGCCAGCAGTTCCTTGGCGACAACTAATGAAAAACTGTTTTTT
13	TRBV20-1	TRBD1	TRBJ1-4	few	CSAELTGSKKLFF	TGCAGTGCTGAGCTGACAGGGAGTAAAAAACTGTTTTTT
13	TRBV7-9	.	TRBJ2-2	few	CASRLGVPGELFF	TGTGCCAGCAGGTTGGGAGTTCCCGGGGAGCTGTTTTTT
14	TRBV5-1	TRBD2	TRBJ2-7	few	CASSPGTSPYEQYF	TGCGCCAGCAGCCCCGGGACTAGCCCCTACGAGCAGTACTTC
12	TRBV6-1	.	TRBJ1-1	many	CASSEQAVEAFF	TGTGCCAGCAGTGAACAGGCTGTGGAAGCTTTCTTT
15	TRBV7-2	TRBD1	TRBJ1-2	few	CASSLILTGGEGYTF	TGTGCCAGCAGCTTAATCCTAACAGGGGGGGAAGGCTACACCTTC
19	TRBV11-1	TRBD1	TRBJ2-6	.	CASSLEDRKPSSGANVLTF	TGTGCCAGCAGCTTAGAGGACAGGAAGCCCTCCTCTGGGGCCAACGTCCTGACTTTC
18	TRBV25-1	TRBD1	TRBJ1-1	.	CASSEYERDRGLNTEAFF	TGTGCCAGCAGTGAATATGAAAGGGACAGGGGTTTGAACACTGAAGCTTTCTTT